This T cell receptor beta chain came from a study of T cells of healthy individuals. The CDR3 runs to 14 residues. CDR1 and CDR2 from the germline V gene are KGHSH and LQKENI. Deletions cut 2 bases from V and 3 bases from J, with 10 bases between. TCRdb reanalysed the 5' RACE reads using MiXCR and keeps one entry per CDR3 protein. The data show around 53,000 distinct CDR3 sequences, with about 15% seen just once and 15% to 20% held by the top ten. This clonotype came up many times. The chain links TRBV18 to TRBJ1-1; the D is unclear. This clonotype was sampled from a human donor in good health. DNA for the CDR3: TGTGCCAGCTCACCAAAAACGAGGGACACTGAAGCTTTCTTT. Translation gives CASSPKTRDTEAFF.